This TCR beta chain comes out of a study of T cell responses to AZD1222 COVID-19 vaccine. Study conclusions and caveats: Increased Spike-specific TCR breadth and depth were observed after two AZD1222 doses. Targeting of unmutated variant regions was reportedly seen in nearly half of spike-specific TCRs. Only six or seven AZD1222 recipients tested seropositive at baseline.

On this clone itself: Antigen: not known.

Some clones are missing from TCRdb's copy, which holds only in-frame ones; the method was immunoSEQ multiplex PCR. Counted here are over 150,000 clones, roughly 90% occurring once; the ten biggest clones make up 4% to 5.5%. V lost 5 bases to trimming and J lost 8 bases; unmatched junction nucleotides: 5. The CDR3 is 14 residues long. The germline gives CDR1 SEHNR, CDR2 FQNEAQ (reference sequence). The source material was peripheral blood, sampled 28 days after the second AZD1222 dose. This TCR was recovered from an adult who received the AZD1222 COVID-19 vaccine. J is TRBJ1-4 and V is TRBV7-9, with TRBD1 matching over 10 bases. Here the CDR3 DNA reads TGTGCCAGCAGCGTTCGGGACAGGGGCGAAAAACTGTTTTTT. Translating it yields CASSVRDRGEKLFF. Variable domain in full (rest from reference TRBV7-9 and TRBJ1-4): DTGVSQNPRHKITKRGQNVTFRCDPISEHNRLYWYRQTLGQGPEFLTYFQNEAQLEKSRLLSDRFSAERPKGSFSTLEIQRTEQGDSAMYLCASSVRDRGEKLFFGSGTQLSVL.